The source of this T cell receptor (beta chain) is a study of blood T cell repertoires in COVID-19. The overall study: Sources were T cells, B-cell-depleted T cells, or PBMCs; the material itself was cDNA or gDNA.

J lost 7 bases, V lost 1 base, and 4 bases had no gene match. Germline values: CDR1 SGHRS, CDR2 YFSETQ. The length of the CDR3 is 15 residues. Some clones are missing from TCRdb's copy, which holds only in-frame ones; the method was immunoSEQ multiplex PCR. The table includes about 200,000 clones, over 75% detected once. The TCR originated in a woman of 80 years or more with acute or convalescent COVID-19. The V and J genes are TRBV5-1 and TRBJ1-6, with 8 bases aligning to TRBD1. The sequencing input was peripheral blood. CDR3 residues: CASSLRTGLNSPLHF. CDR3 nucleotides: TGCGCCAGCAGCTTGCGGACAGGGCTAAATTCACCCCTCCACTTT.